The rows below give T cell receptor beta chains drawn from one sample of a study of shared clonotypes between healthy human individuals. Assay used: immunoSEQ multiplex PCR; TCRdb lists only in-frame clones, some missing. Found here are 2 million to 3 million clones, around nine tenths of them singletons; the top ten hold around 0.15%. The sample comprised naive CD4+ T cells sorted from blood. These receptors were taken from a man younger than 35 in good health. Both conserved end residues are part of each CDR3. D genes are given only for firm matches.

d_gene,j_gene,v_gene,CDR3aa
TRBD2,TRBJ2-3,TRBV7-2,CASSSRASGRITDTQYF
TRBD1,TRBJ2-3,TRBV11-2,CASSLTGTGGGDTQYF
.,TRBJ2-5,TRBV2,CASRGGPQETQYF
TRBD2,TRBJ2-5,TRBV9,CASSVERTSGQETQYF
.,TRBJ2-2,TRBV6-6,CASRSGSNTGELFF
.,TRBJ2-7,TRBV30,CAWSVEGYEQYF
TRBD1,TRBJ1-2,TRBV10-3,CATTNALYRDRGAGGSYTF
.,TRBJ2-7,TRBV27,CASHKGYEQYF
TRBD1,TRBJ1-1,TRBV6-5,CASRWGTENTEAFF
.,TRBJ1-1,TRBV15,CATSRGAQGWNTEAFF
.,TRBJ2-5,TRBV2,CASSRPQETQYF
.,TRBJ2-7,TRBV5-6,CASSPGPRVYEQYF
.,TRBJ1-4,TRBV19,CATSWTNEKLFF
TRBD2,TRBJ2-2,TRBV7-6,CASERGVANTGELFF
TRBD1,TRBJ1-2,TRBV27,CASRRQGASGYTF
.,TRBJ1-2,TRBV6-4,CASSVDSGGSYTF
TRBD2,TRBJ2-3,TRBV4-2,CASSRGLGPDTQYF
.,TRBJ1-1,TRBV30,CAWTRGGNTEAFF
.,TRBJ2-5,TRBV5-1,CASSFGGYQETQYF
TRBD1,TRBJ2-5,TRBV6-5,CASSPTGGKTQYF
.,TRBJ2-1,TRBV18,CASSPGGKVEQFF
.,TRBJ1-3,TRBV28,CASSGNRGRFGNTIYF
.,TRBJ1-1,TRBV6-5,CATRNDGLNTEAFF
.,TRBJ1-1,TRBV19,CASIRDPGQPEAFF
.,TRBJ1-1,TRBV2,CASSKGLLNTEAFF
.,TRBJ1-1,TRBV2,CASSLYTEAFF
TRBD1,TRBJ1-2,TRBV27,CASSSGTGGYGYTF
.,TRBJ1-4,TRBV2,CASSERNYEKLFF
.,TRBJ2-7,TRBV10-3,CAISEDSASYEQYF
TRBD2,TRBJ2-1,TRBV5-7,CASSGPLGLVDNEQFF
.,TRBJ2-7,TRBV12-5,CASGLDLRGREPYEQYF
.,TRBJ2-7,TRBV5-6,CASSLGAGSYEQYF
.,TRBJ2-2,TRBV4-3,CASSQGSAGTTVTGELFF
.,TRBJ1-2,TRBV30,CAWWDGNYGYTF
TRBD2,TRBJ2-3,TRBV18,CASSSTSGVLTDTQYF
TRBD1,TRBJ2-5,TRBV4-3,CASSQDPGQRGETQYF
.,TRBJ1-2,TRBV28,CASSGQDYGYTF
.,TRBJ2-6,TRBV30,CAWSDTRAGANVLTF
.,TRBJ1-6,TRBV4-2,CASSQESIPPNSPLHF